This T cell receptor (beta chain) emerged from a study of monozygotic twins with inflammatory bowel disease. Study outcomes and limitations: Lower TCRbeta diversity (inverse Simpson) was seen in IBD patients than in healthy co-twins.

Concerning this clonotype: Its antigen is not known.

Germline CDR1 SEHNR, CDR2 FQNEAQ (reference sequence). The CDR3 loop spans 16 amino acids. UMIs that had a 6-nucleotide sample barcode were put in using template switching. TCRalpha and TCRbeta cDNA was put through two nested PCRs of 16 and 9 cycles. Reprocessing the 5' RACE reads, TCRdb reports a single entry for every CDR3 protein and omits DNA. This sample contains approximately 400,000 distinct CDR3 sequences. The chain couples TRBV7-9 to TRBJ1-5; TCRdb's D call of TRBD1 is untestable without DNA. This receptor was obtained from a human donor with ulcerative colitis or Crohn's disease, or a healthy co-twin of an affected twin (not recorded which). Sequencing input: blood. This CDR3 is CASSKETGAYNQPQHF.